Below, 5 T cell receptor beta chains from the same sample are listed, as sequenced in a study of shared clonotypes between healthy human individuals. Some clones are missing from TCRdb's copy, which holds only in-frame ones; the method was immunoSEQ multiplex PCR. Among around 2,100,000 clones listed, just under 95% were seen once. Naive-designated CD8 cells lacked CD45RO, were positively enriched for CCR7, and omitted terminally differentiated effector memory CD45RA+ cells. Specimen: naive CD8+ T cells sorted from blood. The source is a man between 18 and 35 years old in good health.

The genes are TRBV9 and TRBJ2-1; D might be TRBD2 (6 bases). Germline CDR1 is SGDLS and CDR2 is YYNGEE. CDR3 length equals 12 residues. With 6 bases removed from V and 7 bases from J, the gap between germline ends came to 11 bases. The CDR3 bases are TGTGCCAGCAACGTGGGGGGAAATGAGCAGTTCTTC. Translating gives CASNVGGNEQFF.

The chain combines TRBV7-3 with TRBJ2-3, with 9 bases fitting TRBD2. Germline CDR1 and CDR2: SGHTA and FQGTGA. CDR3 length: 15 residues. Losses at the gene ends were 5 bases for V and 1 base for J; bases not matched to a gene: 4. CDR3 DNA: TGTGCCAGCAGCCTGTCTAGCGGGGGCACAGATACGCAGTATTTT. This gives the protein CASSLSSGGTDTQYF.

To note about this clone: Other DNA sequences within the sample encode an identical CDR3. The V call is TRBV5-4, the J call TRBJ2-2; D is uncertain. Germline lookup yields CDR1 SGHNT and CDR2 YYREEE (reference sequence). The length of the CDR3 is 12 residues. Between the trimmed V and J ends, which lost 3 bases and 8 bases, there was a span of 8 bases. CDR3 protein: CASSSPTGELFF. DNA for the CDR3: TGTGCCAGCAGCTCCCCCACGGGGGAGCTGTTTTTT.

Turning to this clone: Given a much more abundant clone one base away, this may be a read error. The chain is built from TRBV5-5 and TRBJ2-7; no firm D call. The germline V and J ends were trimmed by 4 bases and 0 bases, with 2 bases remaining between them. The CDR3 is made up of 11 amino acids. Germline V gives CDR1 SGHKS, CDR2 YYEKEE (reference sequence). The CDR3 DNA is TGTGCCAGCAGCCGCTCCTACGAGCAGTACTTC. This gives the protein CASSRSYEQYF.

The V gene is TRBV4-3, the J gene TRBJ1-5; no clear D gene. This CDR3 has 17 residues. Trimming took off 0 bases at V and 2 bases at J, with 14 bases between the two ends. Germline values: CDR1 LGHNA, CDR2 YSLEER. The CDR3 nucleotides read TGCGCCAGCAGCCAAGAACGGGTCTGGGAAGGCAATCAGCCCCAGCATTTT. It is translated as CASSQERVWEGNQPQHF.